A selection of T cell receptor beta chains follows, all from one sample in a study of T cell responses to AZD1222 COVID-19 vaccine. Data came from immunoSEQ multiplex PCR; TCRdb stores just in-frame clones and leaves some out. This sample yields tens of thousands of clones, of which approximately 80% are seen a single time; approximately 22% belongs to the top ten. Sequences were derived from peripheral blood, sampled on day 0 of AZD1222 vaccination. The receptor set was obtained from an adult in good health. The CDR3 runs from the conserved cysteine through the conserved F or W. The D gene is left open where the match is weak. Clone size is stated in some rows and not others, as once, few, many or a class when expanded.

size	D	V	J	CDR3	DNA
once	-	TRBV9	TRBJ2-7	CASSVDPQVSEQYF	TGTGCCAGCAGCGTAGACCCTCAAGTTTCCGAGCAGTACTTC
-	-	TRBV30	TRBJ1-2	CAWSGVNAGYTF	TGTGCCTGGAGTGGCGTGAACGCGGGCTACACCTTC
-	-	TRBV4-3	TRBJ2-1	CASSQDLRGEQFF	TGCGCCAGCAGCCAAGATCTTCGCGGGGAGCAGTTCTTC
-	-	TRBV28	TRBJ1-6	CASTGANSPLHF	TGTGCCAGCACAGGCGCGAATTCACCCCTCCACTTT
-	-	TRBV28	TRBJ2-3	CASSSVRTPSTDTQYF	TGTGCCAGCAGCTCCGTGCGGACCCCTAGCACAGATACGCAGTATTTT
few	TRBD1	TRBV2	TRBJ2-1	CASSRTGKNEQFF	TGTGCCAGCAGTCGGACAGGGAAGAATGAGCAGTTCTTC
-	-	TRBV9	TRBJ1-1	CASSAPAGASEAFF	TGTGCCAGCAGCGCCCCGGCAGGGGCGAGTGAAGCTTTCTTT
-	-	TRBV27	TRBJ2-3	CASGNTQYF	TGTGCCAGCGGTAATACGCAGTATTTT
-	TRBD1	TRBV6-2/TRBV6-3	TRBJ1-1	CASSSGQGWTEAFF	TGTGCCAGCAGTTCCGGACAGGGGTGGACTGAAGCTTTCTTT
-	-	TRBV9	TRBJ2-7	CASSVNPYTGNEQYF	TGTGCCAGCAGCGTAAATCCGTACACTGGAAACGAGCAGTACTTC
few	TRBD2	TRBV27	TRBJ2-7	CASSLFGGRVNEQYF	TGTGCCAGCAGTTTATTTGGCGGGAGGGTGAACGAGCAGTACTTC
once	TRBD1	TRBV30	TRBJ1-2	CAWSVSRQGKGYTF	TGTGCCTGGAGTGTAAGCCGACAGGGCAAAGGCTACACCTTC
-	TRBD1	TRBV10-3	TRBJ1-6	CAISLSSGTVNSPLHF	TGTGCCATCAGTTTATCCTCCGGGACAGTCAATTCACCCCTCCACTTT
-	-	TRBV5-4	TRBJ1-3	CASSLSEGRFSGNTIYF	TGTGCCAGCAGCTTGTCGGAGGGGCGATTCTCTGGAAACACCATATATTTT
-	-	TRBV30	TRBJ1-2	CATDGYYGYTF	TGTGCCACCGACGGGTACTATGGCTACACCTTC
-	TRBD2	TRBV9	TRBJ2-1	CASSTTSGRMTVEQFF	TGTGCCAGCAGCACCACTAGCGGGAGGATGACAGTTGAGCAGTTCTTC
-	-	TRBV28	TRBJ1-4	CASSPQWEKLFF	TGTGCCAGCAGTCCTCAATGGGAAAAACTGTTTTTT
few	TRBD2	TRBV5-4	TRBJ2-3	CASNGGVKDTQYF	TGTGCCAGCAATGGGGGGGTCAAGGATACGCAGTATTTT
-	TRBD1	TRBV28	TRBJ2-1	CASSYLTGADYNEQFF	TGTGCCAGCAGTTATCTGACAGGGGCTGACTACAATGAGCAGTTCTTC
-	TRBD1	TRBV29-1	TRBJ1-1	CSVDKTRGLNTEAFF	TGCAGCGTTGATAAGACCAGGGGGTTGAACACTGAAGCTTTCTTT
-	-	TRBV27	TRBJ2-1	CASSPQIRREQFF	TGTGCCAGCAGTCCCCAGATTAGAAGGGAGCAGTTCTTC
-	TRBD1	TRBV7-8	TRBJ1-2	CASSFDRDYGYTF	TGTGCCAGCAGCTTTGACAGGGACTATGGCTACACCTTC
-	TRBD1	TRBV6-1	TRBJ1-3	CASSDRGNTIYF	TGTGCCAGCAGTGACAGGGGGAACACCATATATTTT
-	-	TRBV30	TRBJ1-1	CAWRVTVNTEAFF	TGTGCCTGGAGGGTGACAGTGAACACTGAAGCTTTCTTT
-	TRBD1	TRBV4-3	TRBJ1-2	CASSHRGSGGASGYTF	TGCGCCAGCAGCCATAGGGGATCAGGGGGCGCGTCTGGCTACACCTTC
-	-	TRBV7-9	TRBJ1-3	CASSVTVSPSGNTIYF	TGTGCCAGCAGCGTGACAGTGTCCCCCTCTGGAAACACCATATATTTT
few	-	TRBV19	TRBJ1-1	CASSIPGRSKNTEAFF	TGTGCCAGTAGTATCCCCGGACGGTCAAAGAACACTGAAGCTTTCTTT
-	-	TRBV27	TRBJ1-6	CASSLSGSPSSPLHF	TGTGCCAGCAGTTTATCTGGCAGCCCCAGTTCACCCCTCCACTTT
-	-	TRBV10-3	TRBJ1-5	CAIKGGQYSNQPQHF	TGTGCCATCAAAGGGGGGCAGTATAGCAATCAGCCCCAGCATTTT
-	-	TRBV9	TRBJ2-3	CASDVSGTDTQYF	TGTGCCAGTGATGTTAGCGGCACAGATACGCAGTATTTT
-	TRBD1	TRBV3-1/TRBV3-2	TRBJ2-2	CARPWQGDTGELFF	TGTGCCAGACCATGGCAGGGGGACACCGGGGAGCTGTTTTTT
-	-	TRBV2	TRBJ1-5	CASSAWGGSLDQPQHF	TGTGCCAGCAGCGCGTGGGGGGGGAGCCTTGATCAGCCCCAGCATTTT
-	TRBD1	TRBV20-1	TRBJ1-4	CLGQVNEKLFF	TGCTTGGGACAGGTTAATGAAAAACTGTTTTTT
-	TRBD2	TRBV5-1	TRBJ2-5	CASSLLIAGLGTGETQYF	TGCGCCAGCAGCTTGTTAATAGCGGGGCTCGGAACGGGAGAGACCCAGTACTTC
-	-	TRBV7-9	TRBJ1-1	CATGSEAFF	TGTGCCACCGGTTCTGAAGCTTTCTTT
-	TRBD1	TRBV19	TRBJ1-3	CASSPQGARNTIYF	TGTGCCAGTAGTCCACAGGGGGCCAGAAACACCATATATTTT
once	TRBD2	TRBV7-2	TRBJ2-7	CASSPPPSGGTSYEQYF	TGTGCCAGCAGCCCCCCCCCTAGCGGGGGGACCTCCTACGAGCAGTACTTC
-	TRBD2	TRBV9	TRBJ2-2	CASSGRLAASDDTGELFF	TGTGCCAGCAGCGGAAGACTAGCGGCAAGCGATGACACCGGGGAGCTGTTTTTT
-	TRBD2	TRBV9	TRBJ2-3	CASSSSGASTDTQYF	TGTGCCAGCAGCTCTAGCGGGGCGAGCACAGATACGCAGTATTTT
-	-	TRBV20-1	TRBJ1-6	CSASNPLQGSPLHF	TGCAGTGCAAGTAATCCTCTACAGGGTTCACCCCTCCACTTT
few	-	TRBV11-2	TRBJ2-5	CASSRAPGETQYF	TGTGCCAGCAGCCGAGCGCCGGGGGAGACCCAGTACTTC
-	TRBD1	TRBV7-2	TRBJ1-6	CASSLTGGVNSPLHF	TGTGCCAGCAGCTTAACAGGGGGTGTTAATTCACCCCTCCACTTT
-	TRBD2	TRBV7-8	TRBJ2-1	CASSLRTSGGPHEQFF	TGTGCCAGCAGCTTAAGGACTAGCGGGGGGCCCCATGAGCAGTTCTTC
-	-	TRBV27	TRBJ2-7	CASSLGGGDYEQYF	TGTGCCAGCAGTTTAGGGGGAGGTGACTACGAGCAGTACTTC
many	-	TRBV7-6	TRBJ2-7	CASSQEALVQYF	TGTGCCAGCAGCCAAGAGGCTCTAGTCCAGTACTTC
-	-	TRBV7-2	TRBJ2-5	CASSRGWAVTQETQYF	TGTGCCAGCAGCCGCGGTTGGGCAGTGACTCAAGAGACCCAGTACTTC